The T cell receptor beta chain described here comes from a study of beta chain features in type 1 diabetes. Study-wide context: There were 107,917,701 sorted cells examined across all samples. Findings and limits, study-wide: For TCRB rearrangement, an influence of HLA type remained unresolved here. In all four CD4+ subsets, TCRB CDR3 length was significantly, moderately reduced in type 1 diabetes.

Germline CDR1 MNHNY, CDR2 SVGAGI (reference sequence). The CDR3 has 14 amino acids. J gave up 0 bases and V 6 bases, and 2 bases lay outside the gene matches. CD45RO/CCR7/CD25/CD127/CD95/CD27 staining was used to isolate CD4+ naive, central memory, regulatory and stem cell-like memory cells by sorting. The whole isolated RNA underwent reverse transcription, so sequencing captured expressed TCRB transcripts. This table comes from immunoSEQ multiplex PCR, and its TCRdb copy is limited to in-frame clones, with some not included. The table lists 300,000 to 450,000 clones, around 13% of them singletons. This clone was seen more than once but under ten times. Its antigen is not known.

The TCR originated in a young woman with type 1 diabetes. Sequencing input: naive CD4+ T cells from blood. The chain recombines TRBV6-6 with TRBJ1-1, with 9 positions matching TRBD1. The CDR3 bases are TGTGCCAGCAGGGACAGGGGTCTGAACACTGAAGCTTTCTTT. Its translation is CASRDRGLNTEAFF.